This T cell receptor beta chain is from a study of neoadjuvant nivolumab and ipilimumab in lung cancer. This clone was seen a handful of times. Its target is not known. Study-wide results and limits: Only two of four nivolumab-treated tumors gained richness and clonality by surgery. Blood richness before therapy tracked richness in tumors resected after neoadjuvant therapy.

The assay was immunoSEQ multiplex PCR, and TCRdb's table has in-frame clones only and misses some. The profile shows 4,500 to 5,000 clones, 70% to 75% of them singletons. Germline CDR1 and CDR2: SEHNR and FQNEAQ (reference sequence). This CDR3 spans 16 amino acids. V lost 5 bases and J lost 5; bases outside the gene matches: 9. The source of this sequence is an adult with non-small cell lung cancer. The material was tumor tissue, obtained after neoadjuvant nivolumab, alone or with ipilimumab, at or shortly before surgery. J is TRBJ1-5 and V is TRBV7-9, with 10 positions matching TRBD1. CDR3 sequence: CASSRAGTGAYQPQHF. Here the CDR3 DNA reads TGTGCCAGCAGCCGGGCCGGGACAGGGGCCTATCAGCCCCAGCATTTT. The whole variable domain, remainder taken from reference TRBV7-9 and TRBJ1-5, is DTGVSQNPRHKITKRGQNVTFRCDPISEHNRLYWYRQTLGQGPEFLTYFQNEAQLEKSRLLSDRFSAERPKGSFSTLEIQRTEQGDSAMYLCASSRAGTGAYQPQHFGDGTRLSIL.